This TCR beta chain was found in a study of cytomegalovirus exposure and HLA in healthy donors. V was pared by 7 bases and J by 3 bases, with 10 bases between. This CDR3 is 11 amino acids long. From germline, CDR1 is DFQATT and CDR2 SNEGSKA (reference sequence). With 60 Vbeta and 13 Jbeta primers, the PCR was carried out. Using immunoSEQ multiplex PCR, the repertoire was profiled, and TCRdb retains in-frame clones only, with some absent. Seen here are 170,000 or so clones, less than 85% observed once, and the top ten hold roughly 0.65%. This TCR was recovered from a boy younger than 18 in good health and CMV-seronegative. The chain combines TRBV20-1 with TRBJ2-7; TRBD1 might be the D (5 bases). Specimen: PBMCs. This chain's CDR3 is CSGQTDYEQYF. CDR3 coding DNA: TGCAGTGGACAGACTGACTACGAGCAGTACTTC.